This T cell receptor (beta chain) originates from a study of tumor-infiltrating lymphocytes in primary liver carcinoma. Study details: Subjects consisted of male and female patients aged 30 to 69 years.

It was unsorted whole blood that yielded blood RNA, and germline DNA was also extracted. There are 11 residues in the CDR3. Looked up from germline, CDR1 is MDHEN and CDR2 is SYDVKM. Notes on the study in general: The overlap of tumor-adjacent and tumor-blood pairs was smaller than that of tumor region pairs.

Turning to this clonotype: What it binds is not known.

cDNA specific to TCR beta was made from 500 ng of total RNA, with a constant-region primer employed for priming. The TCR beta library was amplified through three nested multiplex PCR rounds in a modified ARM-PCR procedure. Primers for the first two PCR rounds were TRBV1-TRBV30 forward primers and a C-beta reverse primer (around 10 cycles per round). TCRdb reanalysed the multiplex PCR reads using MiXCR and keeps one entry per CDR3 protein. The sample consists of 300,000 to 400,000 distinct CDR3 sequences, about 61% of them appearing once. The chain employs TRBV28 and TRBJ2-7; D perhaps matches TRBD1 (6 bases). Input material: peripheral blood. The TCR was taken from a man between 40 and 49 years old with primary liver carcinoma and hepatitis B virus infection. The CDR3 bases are TGTGCTAGCTCTTACAGGGTCGAGCAGTACTTC. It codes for CASSYRVEQYF.